This is a list of T cell receptor beta chains from one sample in a study of blood T cell repertoires in COVID-19. Generated by immunoSEQ multiplex PCR, the TCRdb table keeps only in-frame clones and is missing some. The sample includes around 52,000 clones, over 80% of them seen just once. The sequenced sample was peripheral blood. All receptors derive from an older woman with acute or convalescent COVID-19. Both conserved end residues are part of each CDR3. D genes are given only for firm matches. Clone size appears in some rows only: once, few, many, or a class for an expanded clone.

D: .; J: TRBJ2-1; size: once; V: TRBV5-1; DNA: TGCGCCAGCAGCTTGGAAGTACCGTCGGTCGATGAGCAGTTCTTC; CDR3: CASSLEVPSVDEQFF
D: .; J: TRBJ1-2; size: once; V: TRBV30; DNA: TGTGCCTGGAGTGACCAGGCGAACTATGGCTACACCTTC; CDR3: CAWSDQANYGYTF
D: TRBD1; J: TRBJ2-2; size: .; V: TRBV14; DNA: TGTGCCAGCAGCTCGGGACAGGGGAAGACCGGGGAGCTGTTTTTT; CDR3: CASSSGQGKTGELFF
D: .; J: TRBJ2-2; size: .; V: TRBV18; DNA: TGTGCCAGCTCACCAGTCGCGGGCTACACCGGGGAGCTGTTTTTT; CDR3: CASSPVAGYTGELFF
D: .; J: TRBJ2-7; size: once; V: TRBV7-3; DNA: TGTGCCAGCAGCTTATCGTCAGGCTCCTACGAGCAGTACTTC; CDR3: CASSLSSGSYEQYF
D: .; J: TRBJ2-7; size: .; V: TRBV10-3; DNA: TGTGCCATCAAGATTGCCGAGGGGGACGAGCAGTACTTC; CDR3: CAIKIAEGDEQYF
D: .; J: TRBJ1-1; size: once; V: TRBV5-1; DNA: TGCGCCAGCAGCCTAGGACACCAGTTAGTGAACACTGAAGCTTTCTTT; CDR3: CASSLGHQLVNTEAFF
D: .; J: TRBJ2-3; size: .; V: TRBV5-1; DNA: TGCGCCAGCAGATTGGTGGAGCTCACAGATACGCAGTATTTT; CDR3: CASRLVELTDTQYF
D: TRBD2; J: TRBJ2-5; size: .; V: TRBV7-6; DNA: TGTGCCAGCAGCTCAGCTAGCGGGGAGACAGAGACCCAGTACTTC; CDR3: CASSSASGETETQYF
D: .; J: TRBJ1-1; size: .; V: TRBV27; DNA: TGTGCCAGCAGTTTATCAGTTGTGGCGAGGGCTGAAGCTTTCTTT; CDR3: CASSLSVVARAEAFF
D: .; J: TRBJ1-4; size: .; V: TRBV15; DNA: TGTGCCACCCAAATCCAGGGAGAAAAACTGTTTTTT; CDR3: CATQIQGEKLFF
D: .; J: TRBJ2-1; size: .; V: TRBV7-3; DNA: TGTGCCAGCAGCGGGTCCGGGACAAACTACAATGAGCAGTTCTTC; CDR3: CASSGSGTNYNEQFF
D: TRBD1; J: TRBJ1-5; size: .; V: TRBV3-1/TRBV3-2; DNA: TGTGCCAGCAGCCAAGGGGACAGGGGTCAGCCCCAGCATTTT; CDR3: CASSQGDRGQPQHF
D: .; J: TRBJ1-1; size: .; V: TRBV4-3; DNA: TGCGCCAGCAGCCAAGATTTCGGGGTAGGGACTGAAGCTTTCTTT; CDR3: CASSQDFGVGTEAFF
D: .; J: TRBJ2-5; size: .; V: TRBV19; DNA: TGTGCCAGTAGCCCGTTATGGGGAGGAGAGACCCAGTACTTC; CDR3: CASSPLWGGETQYF
D: .; J: TRBJ1-2; size: .; V: TRBV5-1; DNA: TGCGCCAGCAGCTTGGGAGAGTCAGGGGAGCTCTATGGCTACACCTTC; CDR3: CASSLGESGELYGYTF